The 13 T cell receptor beta chains below all came from one sample that was sequenced in a study of cytomegalovirus exposure and HLA in healthy donors. In the PCR, 60 Vbeta and 13 Jbeta primers were used. The data were produced by immunoSEQ multiplex PCR, yet TCRdb's version contains in-frame clones alone and is incomplete. The sample lists 110,000 or so clones; about 78% were seen once. The sequencing input was PBMCs. The receptors were gathered from a woman aged 30 to 39 in good health and CMV-seropositive.

The V and J genes are TRBV30 and TRBJ2-7, with D possibly matching TRBD2 (5 bases). This CDR3 is built from 15 residues. The V end lost 2 bases, the J end lost 3 bases, and 17 bases lay between the germline ends. CDR1 is GTSNPN and CDR2 is SVGIG in the germline V gene (reference sequence). The CDR3 spells CAWSFFVGENYEQYF. DNA for the CDR3: TGTGCCTGGAGTTTTTTTGTTGGGGAGAACTACGAGCAGTACTTC. The full variable domain, rest sourced from reference TRBV30 and TRBJ2-7, is SQTIHQWPATLVQPVGSPLSLECTVEGTSNPNLYWYRQAAGRGLQLLFYSVGIGQISSEVPQNLSASRPQDRQFILSSKKLLLSDSGFYLCAWSFFVGENYEQYFGPGTRLTVT.

The chain joins TRBV28 to TRBJ2-7, with TRBD2 matching over 7 bases. The CDR3 spans 14 residues. Germline CDR1 and CDR2: MDHEN and SYDVKM. Trimming at V came to 7 bases and at J to 2 bases, leaving 8 bases not matched to a gene. DNA for the CDR3: TGTGCCAGCATCTCTTGGGGGGGAACCTACGAGCAGTACTTC. Translation gives CASISWGGTYEQYF. Based on the CDR3 plus reference TRBV28 and TRBJ2-7, the full variable domain is DVKVTQSSRYLVKRTGEKVFLECVQDMDHENMFWYRQDPGLGLRLIYFSYDVKMKEKGDIPEGYSVSREKKERFSLILESASTNQTSMYLCASISWGGTYEQYFGPGTRLTVT.

The chain recombines TRBV6-5 with TRBJ1-1; 7 nucleotides align to TRBD1. Germline V gives CDR1 MNHEY, CDR2 SVGAGI. Trimming removed 5 bases from V and 5 bases from J; junction bases left unmatched: 5. This CDR3 is built from 13 residues. This CDR3 is CASSLTGETEAFF. The CDR3 bases are TGTGCCAGCAGTCTCACAGGGGAAACTGAAGCTTTCTTT.

This rearrangement joins TRBV6-5 to TRBJ2-3; 8 bases align to TRBD2. The CDR3 has 15 amino acids. Germline-derived CDR1 and CDR2 are MNHEY and SVGAGI. J gave up 6 bases and V 7 bases, and 12 bases lay outside the gene matches. CDR3 loop: CASTLSGGEWDTQYF. CDR3 coding DNA: TGTGCCAGCACCCTTTCGGGGGGGGAATGGGATACGCAGTATTTT.

This sequence joins TRBV27 and TRBJ2-7; the match to TRBD2 covers 16 bases. Unmatched junction bases numbered 5, after V lost 5 bases and J lost 7 bases. CDR3 size: 15 residues. Germline CDR1 MNHEY, CDR2 SMNVEV (reference sequence). The CDR3 sequence is CASSPGTSGRGEQYF. The CDR3 DNA reads TGTGCCAGCAGTCCCGGGACTAGCGGGAGGGGAGAGCAGTACTTC.

This clone was detected a few times. V gene TRBV2 combines with J gene TRBJ1-1; D perhaps matches TRBD1 (5 bases). V dropped 6 bases and J dropped 3 bases, with 8 bases sitting between them. The germline gives CDR1 SNHLY, CDR2 FYNNEI. CDR3 length: 12 amino acids. In DNA, the CDR3 is TGTGCCAGCAGACCAGGGTACACTGAAGCTTTCTTT. This codes for CASRPGYTEAFF.

This clone has just one count. In DNA, the CDR3 is TGTGCCAGCAGTGAAGAACTCCCGGGACTAGCAATTCCCGGGGAGCTGTTTTTT. Translation gives CASSEELPGLAIPGELFF. This chain joins TRBV2 and TRBJ2-2; 9 bases fit TRBD2. The CDR3 totals 18 residues. Per the germline V gene, CDR1 is SNHLY and CDR2 is FYNNEI. V was clipped by 1 base and J by 6 bases; unmatched bases: 12.

The chain recombines TRBV11-2 with TRBJ2-4, with D possibly being TRBD2 (5 bases). The germline V gene has CDR1 SGHAT and CDR2 FQNNGV. The CDR3 consists of 14 residues. Trimming left V 4 bases short and J 3 bases short, with 10 bases between. Here the CDR3 reads CASSSPRDKNIQYF. CDR3 in DNA: TGTGCCAGCAGCTCGCCCCGGGACAAAAACATTCAGTACTTC.

The rearrangement links TRBV19 to TRBJ2-7; 7 bases map to TRBD2. With 7 bases clipped from V and 0 bases from J, the junction kept 6 bases outside the gene matches. Germline V gene data show CDR1 as LNHDA and CDR2 as SQIVND (reference sequence). The CDR3 runs 14 residues. CDR3 loop: CASKSRGSSYEQYF. In DNA, the CDR3 is TGTGCCAGTAAGTCCCGCGGGAGCTCCTACGAGCAGTACTTC. Complete variable domain (other parts from reference TRBV19 and TRBJ2-7): DGGITQSPKYLFRKEGQNVTLSCEQNLNHDAMYWYRQDPGQGLRLIYYSQIVNDFQKGDIAEGYSVSREKKESFPLTVTSAQKNPTAFYLCASKSRGSSYEQYFGPGTRLTVT.

J is TRBJ2-5 and V is TRBV11-1, with D possibly matching TRBD1 (5 bases). TRBJ2-7 matches the DNA end more closely, so the J call is doubtful. The CDR3 is 14 amino acids. Germline-derived CDR1 and CDR2 are SGHAT and FQDESV (reference sequence). The DNA of the CDR3 is TGTGCCAGCAGCTTAGCTCGACAGCCATACGAGCAGTACTTC. Translated: CASSLARQPYEQYF.

This chain uses TRBV11-2 with TRBJ1-3, with TRBD1 as a possible D gene (5 bases). This CDR3 is 16 amino acids long. CDR1 and CDR2 from the germline V gene are SGHAT and FQNNGV. Trimming cost V 0 bases and J 2 bases, with 11 bases left between them. The CDR3 sequence: CASSLDRVGTGNTIYF. CDR3 DNA sequence: TGTGCCAGCAGCTTAGACAGGGTGGGAACTGGAAACACCATATATTTT.

This clone was detected once. The rearrangement uses TRBV6-5 and TRBJ2-7, with 8 nucleotides matching TRBD1. This CDR3 region has 13 residues. The junction had 5 bases not matched to a gene; V was cut back by 8 bases and J by 2 bases. Germline V gives CDR1 MNHEY, CDR2 SVGAGI. This chain's CDR3 is CASYSTGAYEQYF. DNA of the CDR3: TGTGCCAGCTACTCGACAGGGGCCTACGAGCAGTACTTC.

CDR3 sequence reads: CASSQDTRGGEADTQYF. The DNA of the CDR3 is TGTGCCAGCAGCCAAGATACCCGGGGGGGAGAGGCAGATACGCAGTATTTT. This rearrangement joins TRBV4-2 to TRBJ2-3, with 8 nucleotides matching TRBD2. J was trimmed by 4 bases and V by 0 bases; bases with no gene match: 9. CDR3 length: 17 amino acids. Germline CDR1 is LGHNA and CDR2 is YNFKEQ.